These T cell receptor beta chains were read from a single sample in a study of blood T cell repertoires in COVID-19. TCRdb keeps only in-frame clones here, not all; method: immunoSEQ multiplex PCR. Among 30,000 to 40,000 clones listed, roughly 78% were seen once. The sequencing sample was made of peripheral blood. The source is a woman in her sixties or seventies with acute or convalescent COVID-19. The CDR3 runs from the conserved cysteine through the conserved F or W. D genes are given only for firm matches. Only part of the rows carry a size: once, few, many, or a class if the clone is expanded.

j_call d_call v_call clone_size cdr3_nt cdr3_aa
TRBJ1-4 TRBD1 TRBV4-1 NA TGCGCCAGCAGCCGGACAGGGTTAGGAGAAAAACTGTTTTTT CASSRTGLGEKLFF
TRBJ1-5 TRBD1 TRBV7-2 NA TGTGCCAGCAGCTTAGCTGCCGGGACAGGGAGGCATGGCAATCAGCCCCAGCATTTT CASSLAAGTGRHGNQPQHF
TRBJ2-7 NA TRBV19 NA TGTGCCAGTAGTAGGACTTCGGCCTACGAGCAGTACTTC CASSRTSAYEQYF
TRBJ2-1 TRBD2 TRBV2 NA TGTGCCAGCAGCGAACTAGCGGGGGGATACAATGAGCAGTTCTTC CASSELAGGYNEQFF
TRBJ2-5 NA TRBV7-6 NA TGTGCCAGCACCTTTAGACAGGGTCGCGGAGGGGAGACCCAGTACTTC CASTFRQGRGGETQYF
TRBJ2-7 NA TRBV6-2/TRBV6-3 few TGTGCCAGCAGTTACTGGGCCTTCGAGCAGTACTTC CASSYWAFEQYF
TRBJ2-5 TRBD2 TRBV29-1 once TGCAGCGCCGGTCGCGGGAGTGTTCCAGAGACCCAGTACTTC CSAGRGSVPETQYF
TRBJ1-3 NA TRBV2 NA TGTGCCAGCAATGAACAGGGATTCACTGGAAACACCATATATTTT CASNEQGFTGNTIYF
TRBJ1-2 NA TRBV3-1/TRBV3-2 NA TGTGCCAGCACGTCAGCTGGGGGGTTGGGTGGCTACACCTTC CASTSAGGLGGYTF
TRBJ2-7 NA TRBV7-8 NA TGTGCCAGCAGCTTAGAGGGGTTTTCAGGGCAGTACTTC CASSLEGFSGQYF
TRBJ2-1 NA TRBV29-1 NA TGCAGTGGGGGGAGGTCCCCCTCCTACAATGAGCAGTTCTTC CSGGRSPSYNEQFF
TRBJ2-1 NA TRBV2 NA TGTGCCAGCAGATTAGCGTGGCAGTTCTTC CASRLAWQFF
TRBJ2-2 TRBD2 TRBV6-5 NA TGTGCCAGCAGGACTTATAGCGGGACCGGCGGGGAGCTGTTTTTT CASRTYSGTGGELFF
TRBJ2-3 NA TRBV7-2 few TGTGCCAGCAGCTTAGCCAGGGAAGATACGCAGTATTTT CASSLAREDTQYF
TRBJ2-7 TRBD1 TRBV7-7 NA TGTGCCAGCAGCCCGTACCCAGGGGGAGACTACGAGCAGTACTTC CASSPYPGGDYEQYF
TRBJ1-1 TRBD1 TRBV9 NA TGTGCCAGCAGCGTAGAGCGTGGGACAGGGAACACTGAAGCTTTCTTT CASSVERGTGNTEAFF
TRBJ2-2 TRBD1 TRBV4-1 many TGCGCCAGCAGCTCGTTCCGGGACAGGGACACCGGGGAGCTGTTTTTT CASSSFRDRDTGELFF
TRBJ2-3 NA TRBV29-1 NA TGCAGCGTTGGGTTGGGACAAATCACAGATACGCAGTATTTT CSVGLGQITDTQYF
TRBJ2-4 TRBD1 TRBV4-2 NA TGTGCCAGCAGCCAAGAAGGGACAGGGGGAAAAAACATTCAGTACTTC CASSQEGTGGKNIQYF
TRBJ2-7 TRBD2 TRBV2 NA TGTGCCAGCAGTGGGTTCGAGCGGGGTACCTACGAGCAGTACTTC CASSGFERGTYEQYF
TRBJ2-2 TRBD2 TRBV2 NA TGTGCCAGCAGTGAAGAAGGAGGAGCGGGGTTGACCGGGGAGCTGTTTTTT CASSEEGGAGLTGELFF
TRBJ2-7 NA TRBV7-2 few TGTGCCAGCAGCTTAGCGAGGAGTTCCTACGAGCAGTACTTC CASSLARSSYEQYF
TRBJ2-1 TRBD2 TRBV28 NA TGTGCCAGCAGGGGACTAGCGGGAGGGCCTAACAATGAGCAGTTCTTC CASRGLAGGPNNEQFF
TRBJ2-7 TRBD2 TRBV7-9 few TGTGCCAGCAGCTATCTAGCGGGAGCTTCGTACGAGCAGTACTTC CASSYLAGASYEQYF
TRBJ1-5 NA TRBV5-1 NA TGCGCCAGCAGCACTATGGGGGCTGCGAATCAGCCCCAGCATTTT CASSTMGAANQPQHF
TRBJ2-1 NA TRBV24-1 NA TGTGCCACCAGTGATAAAGGCCGGGACTACAATGAGCAGTTCTTC CATSDKGRDYNEQFF
TRBJ2-7 TRBD1 TRBV24-1 few TGTGCCACCAGTACGGGACAGGGCTTATCCTACGAGCAGTACTTC CATSTGQGLSYEQYF
TRBJ1-1 TRBD1 TRBV4-1 NA TGCGCCAGCAGCCAACATGACAGGGGGCATGCTTTCTTT CASSQHDRGHAFF
TRBJ2-7 NA TRBV28 NA TGTGCCAGCAGTTTATTCGGGGGAGGGGGTGACGAGCAGTACTTC CASSLFGGGGDEQYF
TRBJ2-3 NA TRBV9 NA TGTGCCAGCAGCGTAGGGGCTAGCCTCACAGATACGCAGTATTTT CASSVGASLTDTQYF